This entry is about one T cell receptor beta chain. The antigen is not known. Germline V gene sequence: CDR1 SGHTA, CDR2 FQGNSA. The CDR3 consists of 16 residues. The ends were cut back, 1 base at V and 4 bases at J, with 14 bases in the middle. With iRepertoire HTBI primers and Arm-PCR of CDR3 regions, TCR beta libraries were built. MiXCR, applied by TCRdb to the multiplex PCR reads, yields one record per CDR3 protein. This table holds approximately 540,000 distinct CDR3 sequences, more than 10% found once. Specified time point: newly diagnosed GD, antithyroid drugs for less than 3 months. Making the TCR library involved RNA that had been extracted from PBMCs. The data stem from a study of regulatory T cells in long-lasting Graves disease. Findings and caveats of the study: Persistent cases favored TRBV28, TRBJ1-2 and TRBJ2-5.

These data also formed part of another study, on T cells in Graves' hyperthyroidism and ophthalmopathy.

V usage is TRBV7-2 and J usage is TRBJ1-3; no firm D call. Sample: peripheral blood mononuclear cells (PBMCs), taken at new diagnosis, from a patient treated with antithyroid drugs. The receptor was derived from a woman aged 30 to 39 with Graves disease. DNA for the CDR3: TGTGCCAGCAGCTTAGGGTACATCCTAGCCGGAAACACCATATATTTT. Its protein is CASSLGYILAGNTIYF. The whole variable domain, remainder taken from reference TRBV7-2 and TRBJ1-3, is GAGVSQSPSNKVTEKGKDVELRCDPISGHTALYWYRQSLGQGLEFLIYFQGNSAPDKSGLPSDRFSAERTGGSVSTLTIQRTQQEDSAVYLCASSLGYILAGNTIYFGEGSWLTVV.